Listed below are T cell receptor beta chains from one sample, sequenced in a study of tumor-infiltrating lymphocytes in primary liver carcinoma. TCRdb independently ran MiXCR on the multiplex PCR reads; one entry per CDR3 protein. The data contain 100,000 or so distinct CDR3 sequences, almost 70% of them singletons. The material sequenced was liver tumor tissue from sampling region 5. These receptors originate from a woman in her fifties or sixties with primary liver carcinoma and hepatitis B virus infection. CDR3s include the opening cysteine and the closing phenylalanine or tryptophan. Each record gives: J gene, clone size, D gene, V gene, CDR3 DNA, CDR3 protein. The D gene is left open where the match is weak. The size of a clone is reported for some rows only, either as once, few or many, or as a class for expanded clones.

>TRBJ2-3|NA|NA|TRBV12-3/TRBV12-4
TGTGCCAGCAGTTTAGATTTCAGGAGCCCAGATACGCAGTATTTT
CASSLDFRSPDTQYF
>TRBJ1-4|NA|NA|TRBV29-1
TGTAGGGTTGAAGGTAGCAGGAGAGGTGAAAAACTGTTTTTT
CRVEGSRRGEKLFF
>TRBJ2-5|NA|TRBD2|TRBV11-2
TGTGCCAGAAGCCTAGCGGACCAAGAGACCCAGTATTTC
CARSLADQETQYF
>TRBJ1-2|NA|NA|TRBV6-1
TGTGCCAGCACCGCCAGGACATGGGGATACTATGCTGGGGGCTACACCTTC
CASTARTWGYYAGGYTF
>TRBJ1-6|NA|NA|TRBV11-2
TGTGCCAGCAGCTTTGTAATAAATCCACCCCTCCATTTT
CASSFVINPPLHF
>TRBJ2-3|NA|TRBD2|TRBV29-1
TGCAGCACTAAGCTGGTAGCGGGAGCAGATACCCAGTATTTT
CSTKLVAGADTQYF
>TRBJ1-1|NA|NA|TRBV6-6
TGTACCAGCAGTGAGGAGGGGGACACTAAAGCTTTCTTT
CTSSEEGDTKAFF
>TRBJ2-3|NA|TRBD2|TRBV11-2
TGTGCCAGCAGCTCTGGGACTATTCACACAGATACGCAGTATTTT
CASSSGTIHTDTQYF
>TRBJ1-1|once|NA|TRBV6-5
TGTGTCAGCAGTTGGAGACTGGGAGCTGAAGCTTTCTTT
CVSSWRLGAEAFF
>TRBJ1-1|NA|NA|TRBV10-1
TGCGCCAGCAGTCGACACGGTCGGGGGTCAGAAGCTTTCTTT
CASSRHGRGSEAFF
>TRBJ2-3|NA|NA|TRBV11-1
TGTGCCACTAGCTTAAGGCAACGTGTGGGAGAGTCTCACTTT
CATSLRQRVGESHF
>TRBJ2-7|NA|TRBD2|TRBV4-2
TGTGCTAACAGCCAACAGCGGGAGGGCGGGCACGAGCAGTACTTC
CANSQQREGGHEQYF
>TRBJ2-2|NA|NA|TRBV11-1
TGTGCCAGCAGCTTCGGAGCCTGGGAGTTGTTTTTT
CASSFGAWELFF
>TRBJ2-7|NA|TRBD1|TRBV11-3
TGTGCCCACAGCCCCGGGACAGGAGGCAACTACGAGCAGTACTTC
CAHSPGTGGNYEQYF
>TRBJ2-7|many|TRBD1|TRBV5-1
TGCGCCAGCAGCTTGGCAGGGGGTGTGTACGAGCAGTACTTC
CASSLAGGVYEQYF
>TRBJ2-3|NA|TRBD2|TRBV11-1
TGTGCCAGCAGCATAAGGAAACGTGCGGGAGAGTATCACTTT
CASSIRKRAGEYHF
>TRBJ2-7|NA|NA|TRBV11-2
TGTGCCAGCAGCTTAGGACAGACCGCCTACGAGCAGCACTTC
CASSLGQTAYEQHF
>TRBJ2-2|NA|TRBD2|TRBV6-6
TGTGCCAGCAGTTACCCAGCGGGAGAGAGCACAAGGGAGCTGTTTTTT
CASSYPAGESTRELFF
>TRBJ1-2|medium-sized|TRBD1|TRBV11-2
TGTGCCAGCGGACAGGGTCATGGCTACACCTTC
CASGQGHGYTF
>TRBJ2-2|once|TRBD2|TRBV11-1
TGTGCCAGCAGCCCCACTAGCGTCAACTTCAGGGAGCTGTTTTTT
CASSPTSVNFRELFF
>TRBJ1-5|NA|TRBD1|TRBV11-2
TGTGCCAGCAGCACGGGATTGGCGGGGCCCGACAGGGATACGCAGCATTTT
CASSTGLAGPDRDTQHF
>TRBJ2-5|few|NA|TRBV28
TGTGCCAGCAGTTTATCGGGAGAGACCCAGTACTTC
CASSLSGETQYF
>TRBJ2-3|NA|TRBD1|TRBV18
TGTGCCAGCTCACCACGACAGGGAATGAGTTACGACACAGATACGCAGTATTTT
CASSPRQGMSYDTDTQYF
>TRBJ2-7|NA|TRBD2|TRBV6-5
TGTGCCACCTCCACACTAGCGGGAAGACTCGAGCATTACTTC
CATSTLAGRLEHYF
>TRBJ1-1|NA|TRBD1|TRBV10-2
TGCGCCAGCAGGGGACAGTCGAACACTGAGGCTCTCTTT
CASRGQSNTEALF
>TRBJ1-1|NA|NA|TRBV11-2
TGTGTCAGCAGCTTAGTGTCTGGGGCGAGCACTGAAGCTTTCTTT
CVSSLVSGASTEAFF
>TRBJ2-3|many|NA|TRBV4-1
TGCGCCAGCAGCCACCGTGGAGAGAGCACAGATACGCAGTATTTT
CASSHRGESTDTQYF
>TRBJ1-4|NA|NA|TRBV11-2
TGTGCCAGCAACTACCATGGTTTGGGTGGGGAAAAACTGTTTTTT
CASNYHGLGGEKLFF
>TRBJ1-3|NA|NA|TRBV7-8
TGTGCCAGCAGCTTAAGGTTCGGCAGCTCTGGAAGCACCATATATTTT
CASSLRFGSSGSTIYF
>TRBJ2-3|NA|TRBD2|TRBV10-3
TGTGCCATTACGGGGGGGCCTGTAGATACGCAGTATTTT
CAITGGPVDTQYF
>TRBJ1-5|once|NA|TRBV28
TGTGCCATCAGTTTAATCACTCGGGAGACTCAGCCCCAGCATTTT
CAISLITRETQPQHF
>TRBJ2-2|NA|NA|TRBV6-5
TGTTCCGGCAGCCCCGACAGGATCACCGGGGAGCTGTTTTTT
CSGSPDRITGELFF
>TRBJ2-1|many|NA|TRBV20-1
TGCAGTGCTGTCCTCGGGGGCCATGAGCAGTTCTTC
CSAVLGGHEQFF
>TRBJ2-1|NA|NA|TRBV20-1
TGCAGTGCTAGAGCCTTTGAACATTCAGCGACTAATGAGCAGTTCTTC
CSARAFEHSATNEQFF
>TRBJ2-5|NA|TRBD2|TRBV5-1
TGCGCCACCGGGACTAGCGAGAGTTTAGGAGAGACCCAGTACTTC
CATGTSESLGETQYF
>TRBJ1-1|NA|NA|TRBV11-3
TGTGCCAGCACCTATGGCAGGGTTACTGTAGTTTTCTTT
CASTYGRVTVVFF
>TRBJ1-4|NA|NA|TRBV28
TGTGCCAGCAGTCCCACCGGCGGCGTGGTTGAAAAACTGTCTTTT
CASSPTGGVVEKLSF
>TRBJ2-3|NA|TRBD2|TRBV19
TGTGTCAGTAGTGGACTAGCGGCAGATACGCAGTATTTT
CVSSGLAADTQYF
>TRBJ1-2|many|NA|TRBV6-1
TGTGCCAGCAGTGAGAGCTGGGGATATGGCTACACCTTC
CASSESWGYGYTF
>TRBJ1-1|NA|NA|TRBV11-2
TGTGCCAGCGGTTTAGAGCAGGGGAGGGCTGGAGCTTTCTTT
CASGLEQGRAGAFF
>TRBJ2-1|many|TRBD2|TRBV6-5
TGTGCCAGCAGTTACAGGGTGGGAGGGCCGAGGGGCAATGAGCAGTTCTTC
CASSYRVGGPRGNEQFF
>TRBJ1-1|many|NA|TRBV10-2
TGCGCCAGCAGTGAGGTCAGGATTGGGGCTTTCTTT
CASSEVRIGAFF
>TRBJ2-5|NA|TRBD1|TRBV7-3
TGTACCAGCAGCCCGACAGGGGGTAAAGAGACCCAGTACTTC
CTSSPTGGKETQYF
>TRBJ2-6|NA|NA|TRBV28
TGTGCCAGCTCGGCACCGCTCTCTGGGGCCAACGTCCGGACTTTC
CASSAPLSGANVRTF
>TRBJ1-1|many|NA|TRBV20-1
TGCAGTGCTAGTCAGGGGTTTGGGACTGAAGCTTTCTTT
CSASQGFGTEAFF
>TRBJ2-7|NA|TRBD1|TRBV11-3
TGTGCCAGCAGCTCGGGGATAGGGGGCCGCTATGAGCAGTACTTC
CASSSGIGGRYEQYF
>TRBJ2-5|NA|NA|TRBV6-1
TGTGCCAGCAGTGAAGAAACCGGTACCCAAGAGACCCAGTGCTTC
CASSEETGTQETQCF